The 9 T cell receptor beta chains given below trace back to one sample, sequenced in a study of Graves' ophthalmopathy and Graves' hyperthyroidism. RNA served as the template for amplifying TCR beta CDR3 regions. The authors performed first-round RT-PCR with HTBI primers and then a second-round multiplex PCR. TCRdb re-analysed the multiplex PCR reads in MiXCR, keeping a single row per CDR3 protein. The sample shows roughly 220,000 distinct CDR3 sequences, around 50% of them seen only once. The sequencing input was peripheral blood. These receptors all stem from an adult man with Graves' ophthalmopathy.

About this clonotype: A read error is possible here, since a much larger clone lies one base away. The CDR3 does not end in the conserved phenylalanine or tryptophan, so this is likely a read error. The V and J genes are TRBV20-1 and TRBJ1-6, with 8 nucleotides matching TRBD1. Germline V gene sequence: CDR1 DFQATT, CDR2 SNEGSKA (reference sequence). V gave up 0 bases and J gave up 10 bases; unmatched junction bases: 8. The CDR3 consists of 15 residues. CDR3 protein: CSARDRDRLESPLHL. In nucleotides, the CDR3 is TGCAGTGCTAGAGATCGGGACAGGCTCGAGTCACCCCTCCACCTT.

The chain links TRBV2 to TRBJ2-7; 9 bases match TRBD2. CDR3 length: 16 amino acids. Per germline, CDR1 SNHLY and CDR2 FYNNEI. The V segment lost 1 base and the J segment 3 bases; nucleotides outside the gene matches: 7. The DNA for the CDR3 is TGTGCCAGCAGTGAAGGTAGGAGACTAGCGGACTACGAGCAGTACTTC. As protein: CASSEGRRLADYEQYF.

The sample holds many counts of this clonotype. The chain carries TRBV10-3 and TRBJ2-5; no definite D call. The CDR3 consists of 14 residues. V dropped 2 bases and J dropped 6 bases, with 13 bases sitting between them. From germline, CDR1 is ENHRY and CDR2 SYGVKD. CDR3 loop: CAISEGDRIQTQYF. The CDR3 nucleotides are TGTGCCATCAGTGAGGGGGATCGCATACAGACCCAGTACTTC.

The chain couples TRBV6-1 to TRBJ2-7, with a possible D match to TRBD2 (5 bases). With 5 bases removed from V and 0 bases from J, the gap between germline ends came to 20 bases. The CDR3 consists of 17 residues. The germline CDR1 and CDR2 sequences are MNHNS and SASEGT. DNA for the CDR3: TGTGCCAGCAGTCTCTCTATCCGAGGGAAACCCTCCTACGAGCAGTACTTC. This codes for CASSLSIRGKPSYEQYF.

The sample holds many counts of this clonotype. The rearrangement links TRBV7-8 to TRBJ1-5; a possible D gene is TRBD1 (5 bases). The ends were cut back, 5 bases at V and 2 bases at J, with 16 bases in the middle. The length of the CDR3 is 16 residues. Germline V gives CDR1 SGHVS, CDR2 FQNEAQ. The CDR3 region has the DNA TGTGCCAGCAGCCAAGGGACCGCGTTGGGCAATCAGCCCCAGCATTTT. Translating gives CASSQGTALGNQPQHF.

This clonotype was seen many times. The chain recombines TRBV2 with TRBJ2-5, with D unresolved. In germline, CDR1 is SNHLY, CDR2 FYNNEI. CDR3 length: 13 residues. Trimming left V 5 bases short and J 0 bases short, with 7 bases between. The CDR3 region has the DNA TGTGCCAGCAGTCGCGACAACCAAGAGACCCAGTACTTC. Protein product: CASSRDNQETQYF.

CDR3 amino acids: CASSQALAEETQYF. CDR3 nucleotides: TGTGCCAGCAGCCAAGCACTAGCGGAAGAGACCCAGTACTTC. The chain employs TRBV7-8 and TRBJ2-5, with TRBD2 matching 8 bases. Germline V gene sequence: CDR1 SGHVS, CDR2 FQNEAQ. There are 14 residues in the CDR3. Losses at the gene ends were 5 bases for V and 3 bases for J; bases not matched to a gene: 5.

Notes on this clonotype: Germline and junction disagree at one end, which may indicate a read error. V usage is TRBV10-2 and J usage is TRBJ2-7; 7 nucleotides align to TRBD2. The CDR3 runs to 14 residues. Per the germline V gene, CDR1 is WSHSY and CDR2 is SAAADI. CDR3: CASRREAVHYGQYF. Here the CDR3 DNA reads TGCGCCAGCAGACGGGAGGCAGTCCACTACGGGCAGTACTTC.

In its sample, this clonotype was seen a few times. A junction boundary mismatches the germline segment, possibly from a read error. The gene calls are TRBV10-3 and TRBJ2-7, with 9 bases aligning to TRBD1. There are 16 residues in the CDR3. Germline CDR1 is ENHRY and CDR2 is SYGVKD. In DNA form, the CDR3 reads TGTGCCAGCAGTTACTCGGCGGGGACAGGGAACTACGAGCAGTACTTC. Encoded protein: CASSYSAGTGNYEQYF.